This record looks at one T cell receptor beta chain sequence and its context. Data came from immunoSEQ multiplex PCR; TCRdb stores just in-frame clones and leaves some out. Among about 58,000 clones listed, 70% to 90% were seen once. Germline-derived CDR1 and CDR2 are LGHNA and YSLEER. The CDR3 contains 19 residues. Losses at the gene ends were 0 bases for V and 9 bases for J; bases not matched to a gene: 19. The data belong to a study of OX40 agonist ivuxolimab in advanced cancers. Study-wide context: Participants averaged about 60 years of age (range about 23 to 80) and were around 83% male.

Sequencing was performed on CD4+ or CD8+ T cells sorted from blood, taken in a trial of the OX40 agonist ivuxolimab. The receptor's source is an adult with an advanced solid tumor such as melanoma, head and neck, liver or kidney cancer. V and J are TRBV4-3 and TRBJ2-1; 8 positions match TRBD2. CDR3 sequence (DNA): TGCGCCAGCAGCCAAGATTATAATGTCGGTGGCGGGAGGAGGGGTGAGCAGTTCTTC. It codes for CASSQDYNVGGGRRGEQFF.